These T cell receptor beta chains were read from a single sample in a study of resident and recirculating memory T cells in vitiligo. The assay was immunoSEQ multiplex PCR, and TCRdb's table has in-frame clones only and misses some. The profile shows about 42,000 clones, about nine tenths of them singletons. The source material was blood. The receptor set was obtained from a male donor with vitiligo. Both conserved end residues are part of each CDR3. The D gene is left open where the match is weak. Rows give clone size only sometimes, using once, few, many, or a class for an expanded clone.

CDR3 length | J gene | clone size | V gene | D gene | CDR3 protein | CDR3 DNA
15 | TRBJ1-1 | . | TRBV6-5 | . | CASREHGQKNTEAFF | TGTGCCAGCAGGGAACACGGACAGAAGAACACTGAAGCTTTCTTT
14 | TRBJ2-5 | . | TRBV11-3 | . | CASSNSRYQETQYF | TGTGCCAGCAGCAATAGCCGGTACCAAGAGACCCAGTACTTC
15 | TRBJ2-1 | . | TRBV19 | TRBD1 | CASSVTGTGTAGEFF | TGTGCCAGTAGTGTAACCGGGACAGGGACGGCGGGCGAGTTCTTC
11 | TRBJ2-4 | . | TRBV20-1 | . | CSARDTGIQYF | TGCAGTGCTAGAGACACAGGAATTCAGTACTTC
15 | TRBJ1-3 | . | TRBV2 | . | CASNPGATSGNTIYF | TGTGCCAGCAACCCGGGAGCGACCTCTGGAAACACCATATATTTT
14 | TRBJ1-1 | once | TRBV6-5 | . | CASSYGSSLAEAFF | TGTGCCAGCAGTTACGGTTCCTCTTTAGCTGAAGCTTTCTTT
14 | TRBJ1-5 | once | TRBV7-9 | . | CASSFGQLNQPQHF | TGTGCCAGCAGCTTTGGACAGCTCAATCAGCCCCAGCATTTT
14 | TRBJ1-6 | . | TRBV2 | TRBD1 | CASSPRQGNSPLHF | TGTGCCAGCAGCCCTAGACAGGGGAATTCACCCCTCCACTTT
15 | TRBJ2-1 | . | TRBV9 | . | CASSGGRGAWNEQLF | TGTGCCAGCAGCGGGGGGAGGGGGGCCTGGAATGAGCAGCTCTTC
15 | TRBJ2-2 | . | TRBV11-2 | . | CASSIIPGSTGELFF | TGTGCCAGCAGCATAATACCAGGGTCCACCGGGGAGCTGTTTTTT
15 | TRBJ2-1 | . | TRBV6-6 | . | CASSTAGGALNEQFF | TGTGCCAGCAGCACTGCTGGGGGGGCCCTCAATGAGCAGTTCTTC
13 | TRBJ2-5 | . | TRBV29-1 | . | CSVEEWARKTQYF | TGCAGCGTTGAAGAATGGGCCAGGAAGACCCAGTACTTC
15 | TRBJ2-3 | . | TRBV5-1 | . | CASSFTTPSTDTQYF | TGCGCCAGCAGCTTTACTACGCCTAGCACAGATACGCAGTATTTT
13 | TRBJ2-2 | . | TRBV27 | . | CASSLLAYGELFF | TGTGCCAGCAGTTTATTAGCTTACGGGGAGCTGTTTTTT
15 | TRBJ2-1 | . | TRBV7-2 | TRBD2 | CASNPLAGSYNEQFF | TGTGCCAGCAACCCATTAGCGGGCTCCTACAATGAGCAGTTCTTC
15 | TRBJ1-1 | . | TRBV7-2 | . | CASSLAAVGDTEAFF | TGTGCCAGCAGCTTAGCGGCGGTAGGGGACACTGAAGCTTTCTTT
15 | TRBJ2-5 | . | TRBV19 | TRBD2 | CASSILAGGPETQYF | TGTGCCAGTAGTATTCTTGCGGGGGGGCCAGAGACCCAGTACTTC
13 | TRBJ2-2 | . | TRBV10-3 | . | CAISELSTGELFF | TGTGCCATCAGTGAGTTGAGCACCGGGGAGCTGTTTTTT
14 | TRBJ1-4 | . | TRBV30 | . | CAWSVRGMHEKLFF | TGTGCCTGGAGTGTACGGGGTATGCATGAAAAACTGTTTTTT
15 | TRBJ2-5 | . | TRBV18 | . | CASSPTGILGETQYF | TGTGCCAGCTCACCCACAGGGATACTAGGCGAGACCCAGTACTTC
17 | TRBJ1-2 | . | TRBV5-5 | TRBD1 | CASSQRTPGQGLYGYTF | TGTGCCAGCAGCCAACGCACACCGGGACAGGGATTATATGGCTACACCTTC
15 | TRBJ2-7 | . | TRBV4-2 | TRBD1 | CASSSGTGDSYEQYF | TGTGCCAGCAGCTCCGGGACAGGCGACTCCTACGAGCAGTACTTC
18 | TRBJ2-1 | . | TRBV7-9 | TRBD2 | CASSKLTSGIMAYNEQFF | TGTGCCAGCAGCAAACTGACTAGCGGGATTATGGCCTACAATGAGCAGTTCTTC
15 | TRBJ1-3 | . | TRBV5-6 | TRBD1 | CASSRGGVAGNTIYF | TGTGCCAGCAGCCGAGGGGGCGTCGCTGGAAACACCATATATTTT
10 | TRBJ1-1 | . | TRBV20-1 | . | CSAQRQEAFF | TGCAGTGCTCAAAGACAGGAAGCTTTCTTT
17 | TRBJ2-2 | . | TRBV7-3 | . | CASSLSGPHGNTGELFF | TGTGCCAGCAGCTTATCAGGGCCCCACGGGAACACCGGGGAGCTGTTTTTT
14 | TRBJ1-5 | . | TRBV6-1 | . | CAIEGGFYNQPQHF | TGTGCCATCGAGGGGGGGTTTTACAATCAGCCCCAGCATTTT
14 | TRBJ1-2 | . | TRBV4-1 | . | CASSQVRRADGYTF | TGCGCCAGCAGCCAAGTCCGCAGGGCTGATGGCTACACCTTC
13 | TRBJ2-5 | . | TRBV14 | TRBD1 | CASSQRGQETQYF | TGTGCCAGCAGCCAGAGGGGGCAGGAGACCCAGTACTTC
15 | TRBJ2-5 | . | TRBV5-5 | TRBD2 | CASSLGLAGQETQYF | TGTGCCAGCAGCTTGGGACTAGCGGGGCAGGAGACCCAGTACTTC
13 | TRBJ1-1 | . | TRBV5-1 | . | CASSLDMNTEAFF | TGCGCCAGCAGCTTGGACATGAACACTGAAGCTTTCTTT
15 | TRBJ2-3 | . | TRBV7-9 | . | CASSPMGGPTDTQYF | TGTGCCAGCAGCCCAATGGGGGGGCCCACAGATACGCAGTATTTT
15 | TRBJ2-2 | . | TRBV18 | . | CASSPIGQNTGELFF | TGTGCCAGCTCACCTATTGGACAGAACACCGGGGAGCTGTTTTTT
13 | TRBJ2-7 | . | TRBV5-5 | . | CASSFPRDYEQYF | TGTGCCAGCAGCTTTCCCCGAGACTACGAGCAGTACTTC
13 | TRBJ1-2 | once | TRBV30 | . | CAWSTGGGYGYTF | TGTGCCTGGAGTACGGGGGGGGGCTATGGCTACACCTTC
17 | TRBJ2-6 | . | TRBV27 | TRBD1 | CANQQGPILSGANVLTF | TGTGCCAACCAACAGGGGCCAATTCTCTCTGGGGCCAACGTCCTGACTTTC
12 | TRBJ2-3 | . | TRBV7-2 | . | CASTPSGDTQYF | TGTGCCAGCACGCCTTCGGGAGATACGCAGTATTTT
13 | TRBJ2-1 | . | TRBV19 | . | CASSMGGGNEQFF | TGTGCCAGTAGTATGGGAGGGGGCAATGAGCAGTTCTTC
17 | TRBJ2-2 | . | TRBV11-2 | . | CASSLDTGFRNTGELFF | TGTGCCAGCAGCTTAGACACAGGGTTTCGGAACACCGGGGAGCTGTTTTTT
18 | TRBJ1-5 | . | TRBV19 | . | CASSIVGFSRGSNQPQHF | TGTGCCAGTAGTATAGTTGGTTTTTCACGGGGTAGCAATCAGCCCCAGCATTTT
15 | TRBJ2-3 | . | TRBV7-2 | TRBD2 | CASSLRTSGTDTQYF | TGTGCCAGCAGCTTACGGACTAGCGGCACAGATACGCAGTATTTT
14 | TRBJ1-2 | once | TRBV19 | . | CASSLVIGNYGYTF | TGTGCCAGTAGCCTGGTAATCGGTAACTATGGCTACACCTTC
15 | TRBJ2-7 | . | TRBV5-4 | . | CASSLGEQVGYEQYF | TGTGCCAGCAGCTTGGGGGAGCAGGTGGGGTACGAGCAGTACTTC
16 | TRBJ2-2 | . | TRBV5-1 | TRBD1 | CASSLGTGGFGGELFF | TGCGCCAGCAGCTTGGGGACAGGGGGCTTCGGCGGGGAGCTGTTTTTT
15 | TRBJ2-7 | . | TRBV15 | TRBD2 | CATSSEASGGYEQYF | TGTGCCACCAGCAGCGAAGCGAGCGGGGGCTACGAGCAGTACTTC
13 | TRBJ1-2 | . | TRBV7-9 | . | CASRGPLRYGYTF | TGTGCCAGCAGGGGGCCCCTGCGATATGGCTACACCTTC
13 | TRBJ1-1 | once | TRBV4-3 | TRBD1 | CASSLQGRTEAFF | TGCGCCAGCAGCCTACAGGGGAGGACTGAAGCTTTCTTT
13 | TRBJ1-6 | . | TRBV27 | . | CASSPGLNSPLHF | TGTGCCAGCAGTCCGGGACTCAATTCACCCCTCCACTTT
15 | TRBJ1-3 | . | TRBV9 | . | CASSVTGGGGNTIYF | TGTGCCAGCAGCGTAACCGGGGGAGGTGGAAACACCATATATTTT
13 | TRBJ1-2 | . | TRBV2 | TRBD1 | CASGDRGRGGYTF | TGTGCCAGCGGGGATAGGGGGCGTGGTGGCTACACCTTC
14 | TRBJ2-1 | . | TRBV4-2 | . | CASSGGTTNNEQFF | TGTGCCAGCAGCGGGGGGACCACGAACAATGAGCAGTTCTTC
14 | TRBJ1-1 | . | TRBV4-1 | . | CASSRGQTNTEAFF | TGCGCCAGCAGCCGTGGACAGACGAACACTGAAGCTTTCTTT
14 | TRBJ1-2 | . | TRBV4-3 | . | CASSQGRGAGGYTF | TGCGCCAGCAGCCAAGGCCGGGGGGCGGGTGGCTACACCTTC
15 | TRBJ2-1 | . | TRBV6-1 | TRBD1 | CASRAMRQGANEQFF | TGTGCCAGCAGGGCTATGAGACAGGGGGCTAATGAGCAGTTCTTC